These T cell receptor beta chains were read from a single sample in a study of blood T cells in healthy people across ages. TCRdb itself ran the 5' RACE reads through MiXCR, one entry per CDR3 protein. The sample holds 720,000 or so distinct CDR3 sequences, roughly 41% seen once. What was sequenced was blood. These receptor sequences come from a man older than 75 in good health. Each CDR3 is given with its conserved first and last residue. The D gene is left open where the match is weak. Only some rows state a clone size, as once, few, many or a class for expanded clones.

V gene	D gene	J gene	clone size	CDR3 protein	CDR3 DNA
TRBV12-3/TRBV12-4	NA	TRBJ2-1	few	CASSLGTNEQFF	TGTGCCAGCAGTTTGGGTACCAATGAGCAGTTCTTC
TRBV12-3/TRBV12-4	NA	TRBJ1-1	few	CASRNNRELNTEAFF	TGTGCCAGCAGAAACAACAGGGAGTTGAACACTGAAGCTTTCTTT
TRBV20-1	NA	TRBJ2-3	many	CSAPVSSTDTQYF	TGCAGTGCCCCGGTTAGCAGCACAGATACGCAGTATTTT
TRBV10-3	NA	TRBJ2-3	NA	CAIHQAGASTDTQYF	TGTGCCATTCATCAAGCGGGCGCTAGCACAGATACGCAGTATTTT
TRBV7-2	NA	TRBJ1-2	NA	CASSPFVGPYGYTF	TGTGCCAGCAGCCCCTTCGTTGGACCCTATGGCTACACCTTC
TRBV9	NA	TRBJ1-4	NA	CASSTKQGTNEKLFF	TGTGCCAGCAGCACCAAACAGGGAACTAATGAAAAACTGTTTTTT
TRBV5-1	TRBD2	TRBJ2-7	NA	CASSVASGASSYEQYF	TGCGCCAGCAGCGTAGCTAGCGGGGCGAGCTCCTACGAGCAGTACTTC
TRBV10-2	TRBD1	TRBJ2-3	NA	CASSETSGQARRSDTQYF	TGCGCCAGCAGTGAGACGTCAGGACAGGCCCGGAGGTCAGATACGCAGTATTTT
TRBV20-1	TRBD1	TRBJ2-5	NA	CSAKPGQGATQYF	TGCAGTGCTAAGCCGGGACAGGGGGCGACCCAGTACTTC
TRBV5-1	NA	TRBJ2-5	NA	CASSPTRGPLPETQYF	TGCGCCAGCAGCCCGACGAGGGGCCCGCTTCCCGAGACCCAGTACTTC
TRBV28	NA	TRBJ1-3	once	CASSSRTAKSGNTIYF	TGTGCCAGCAGTTCCAGGACAGCGAAATCTGGAAACACCATATATTTT
TRBV6-2/TRBV6-3	NA	TRBJ1-1	few	CASSYSPTTGRTEAFF	TGTGCCAGCAGTTACTCGCCAACGACAGGTCGCACTGAAGCTTTCTTT
TRBV6-6	NA	TRBJ1-1	NA	CASSLQGKGRSTEAFF	TGTGCCAGCAGCCTTCAGGGAAAGGGGAGGTCCACTGAAGCTTTCTTT
TRBV7-9	TRBD2	TRBJ2-1	few	CASSPRTSGGALNEQFF	TGTGCCAGCAGCCCCCGGACTAGCGGGGGGGCCTTAAATGAGCAGTTCTTC
TRBV14	NA	TRBJ2-1	NA	CASSWDPPGSYNEQFF	TGTGCCAGCAGCTGGGACCCGCCTGGGTCCTACAATGAGCAGTTCTTC
TRBV7-7	NA	TRBJ2-7	NA	CASSLYEGAYEQYF	TGTGCTAGCAGCTTATACGAGGGGGCCTACGAGCAGTACTTC
TRBV6-2/TRBV6-3	NA	TRBJ1-6	few	CASRTWTANSPLHF	TGTGCCAGCAGGACCTGGACAGCTAATTCACCCCTCCACTTT
TRBV3-1	NA	TRBJ2-5	NA	CASSQAQVQETQYF	TGTGCCAGCAGCCAAGCACAGGTCCAAGAGACCCAGTACTTC
TRBV7-8	TRBD2	TRBJ2-1	few	CASSTGTKVPNEQFF	TGTGCCAGTTCCACCGGGACTAAGGTCCCCAATGAGCAGTTCTTC
TRBV24-1	NA	TRBJ2-3	NA	CATRDTVTDTQYF	TGTGCCACCAGAGACACCGTCACAGATACGCAGTATTTT
TRBV6-1	TRBD1	TRBJ2-5	NA	CAMTGGGETQYF	TGTGCCATGACAGGGGGCGGAGAGACCCAGTACTTC
TRBV28	TRBD2	TRBJ2-7	few	CASTRRTSGYEQYF	TGTGCCAGCACTCGAAGGACTAGCGGTTACGAGCAGTACTTC
TRBV15	NA	TRBJ2-1	NA	CATSRESTETQFF	TGTGCCACCAGCAGAGAAAGTACGGAGACCCAGTTCTTC
TRBV29-1	TRBD2	TRBJ2-1	NA	CSVEGLAGAGEQFF	TGCAGCGTCGAGGGACTAGCGGGGGCGGGTGAGCAGTTCTTC
TRBV20-1	NA	TRBJ1-1	NA	CSASATGGNTEAFF	TGCAGTGCTAGTGCCACGGGCGGGAACACTGAAGCTTTCTTT
TRBV7-2	TRBD2	TRBJ2-3	NA	CASSLRGSGGHTDTQYF	TGTGCCAGCAGCTTAAGGGGTAGCGGGGGGCACACAGATACGCAGTATTTT
TRBV10-3	NA	TRBJ2-3	NA	CASGPGTDTQYF	TGTGCCTCCGGGCCAGGCACAGATACGCAGTATTTT
TRBV6-1	NA	TRBJ2-1	NA	CASSPRTAIFTGNDNEQFF	TGTGCCAGCAGTCCTAGGACAGCGATTTTTACGGGGAATGACAATGAGCAGTTCTTC
TRBV6-2/TRBV6-3	TRBD1	TRBJ1-2	NA	CASSTGTGDNYGYTF	TGTGCCAGCAGCACCGGGACAGGGGATAACTATGGCTACACCTTC
TRBV19	NA	TRBJ1-5	once	CASSILGANQPQHF	TGTGCCAGTAGTATACTCGGGGCCAATCAGCCCCAGCATTTT
TRBV4-1	NA	TRBJ1-2	few	CASSQDLRADDYGYTF	TGCGCCAGCAGCCAAGATCTCAGGGCAGATGACTATGGCTACACCTTC
TRBV4-1	NA	TRBJ2-7	few	CASSQEIHSREQYF	TGCGCCAGCAGCCAAGAAATTCACTCCCGCGAGCAGTACTTC
TRBV11-2	TRBD2	TRBJ2-3	few	CASSLGPSGRREGLLSTDTQYF	TGTGCCAGCAGCTTGGGACCCTCCGGGCGGCGGGAGGGCCTTCTGAGCACAGATACGCAGTATTTT
TRBV7-9	TRBD1	TRBJ1-2	NA	CASSPGQEANYGYTF	TGTGCCAGCAGCCCGGGACAGGAAGCTAACTATGGCTACACCTTC
TRBV7-6	NA	TRBJ2-3	many	CASSLGTLSTDTQYF	TGTGCCAGCAGCTTAGGGACACTTAGCACAGATACGCAGTATTTT
TRBV29-1	NA	TRBJ2-5	many	CSVVPPQGGTQETQYF	TGCAGCGTTGTACCCCCCCAGGGGGGTACCCAAGAGACCCAGTACTTC
TRBV6-5	NA	TRBJ2-1	NA	CATLYGGGLYNEQFF	TGTGCCACTTTGTATGGGGGGGGGCTTTACAATGAGCAGTTCTTC
TRBV11-2	NA	TRBJ1-2	NA	CASSLAPGVERGYGYTF	TGTGCCAGCAGCTTAGCCCCGGGGGTTGAACGGGGCTATGGCTACACCTTC
TRBV15	NA	TRBJ2-1	NA	CATSASRYEQFF	TGTGCCACCAGCGCGTCCCGCTACGAGCAGTTCTTC
TRBV9	TRBD2	TRBJ2-2	few	CASSHGLAGGNTGELFF	TGTGCCAGCAGTCATGGACTAGCGGGGGGGAACACCGGGGAGCTGTTTTTT
TRBV20-1	TRBD1	TRBJ1-1	NA	CSARGTGGEYTEAFF	TGCAGTGCTAGAGGGACAGGGGGCGAGTACACTGAAGCTTTCTTT
TRBV20-1	TRBD2	TRBJ2-5	few	CSAHSGSSKTQYF	TGCAGTGCTCATAGCGGGAGCTCGAAGACCCAGTACTTC
TRBV12-3/TRBV12-4	NA	TRBJ2-7	NA	CASSPGQGGLYEQYF	TGTGCCAGCAGCCCGGGGCAGGGGGGGCTGTACGAGCAGTACTTC
TRBV29-1	NA	TRBJ2-5	NA	CSVDRTGETQYF	TGCAGCGTTGACCGGACCGGAGAGACCCAGTACTTC
TRBV6-1	NA	TRBJ2-7	NA	CAGSPGQIYNEQYF	TGTGCCGGCAGCCCGGGACAAATATACAATGAGCAGTACTTC
TRBV6-2/TRBV6-3	NA	TRBJ1-2	NA	CASSQDRRGYTF	TGTGCCAGCAGCCAGGACCGCCGGGGCTACACCTTC
TRBV20-1	NA	TRBJ2-6	NA	CSASLRSSGANVLTF	TGCAGTGCTTCCCTCAGGAGCTCTGGGGCCAACGTCCTGACTTTC
TRBV6-2/TRBV6-3	NA	TRBJ2-7	NA	CASSRQGQPQYF	TGTGCCAGCAGCAGACAAGGACAGCCGCAGTACTTC